This TCR beta chain was identified during a study of shared clonotypes between healthy human individuals (dated by TCRdb to the early 2020s). Regarding the study in general: The cohort comprised two women and a few men aged 18 to 49 years. Blood TCR repertoires of roughly five healthy adults were deeply sequenced to estimate repertoire size and the extent of clonotype sharing between individuals. For each donor, CD4 naive and CD4 memory were each run on three plates, CD8 naive on two plates, and CD8 memory on one plate. To increase sequencing depth and limit assay-specific biases, different laboratories used diverse techniques to prepare libraries and sequence TCR repertoires. Between about 0.94 and 8.9 billion PBMCs per donor were obtained by leukapheresis. Overall study results and their limits: Pairwise subsampling indicated that sequencing depth was expected to affect the degree of clonotype sharing among donors. Incomplete sequencing was indicated by rarefaction of sorted-subset datasets, despite the large sequencing depth. Across four donors, 4.5% to 6.5% of naive CD4, around 3.5% of naive CD8, 2% to 2.5% of memory CD4, and roughly 0.41% of memory CD8 clonotypes were shared. Naive subsets generally had larger estimated clonotype richness than memory subsets. Because the study included a small number of donors, the genetic and exposure-history diversity represented was limited. Sampling was restricted to blood, and TCR repertoires in tissues likely differ from the TCR repertoires found in blood. Clonotypes shared by all four sorted-subset donors showed higher generation probabilities than non-shared clonotypes.

Using the deep immunoSEQ assay, TCR CDR3 regions were amplified from genomic DNA by multiplex PCR. For each cell subset, the extracted genomic DNA was distributed evenly across all wells of several immunoSEQ 96-well plates, and each plate served as one replicate. For sorted subsets, around 200 ng genomic DNA, equal to about 30,000 T cell genomes, was loaded into each replicate PCR. The purified libraries were quantified using a Qubit 3.0 fluorometer, sized with a Bioanalyzer 2100, and then quantified again using the KAPA Library Quantification kit. Every immunoSEQ 96-well plate was sequenced on a dedicated single-read 150-cycle Illumina NextSeq 550 flow cell. Per the original workflow: The immunoSEQ output contained only junctional sequences without quality scores, so filtering could not match that applied to full-length reads. To assign V/J genes and CDR3, sequences were annotated using PyIR, a Python wrapper for IgBLAST v1.9, with IMGT germline references. Any read was removed if the V/J assignment was weak (E-value above 1e-6), the CDR3 was missing, or the read contained stop codons, out-of-frame junctions, or ambiguous translated residues. V3J clonotypes were defined as sequences sharing an identical inferred V gene, J gene, and CDR3 amino acid sequence. Percentage overlap between repertoires was calculated by dividing the number of shared unique clonotypes by the size of the smaller repertoire. RTK rarefaction, the Chao1 estimator, and Recon v2.1 estimates of unobserved clonotypes were used to assess repertoire richness. OLGA was used to compute generation probabilities for all TCRbeta clonotypes that the gDNA method yielded from a few donors. The clones in this table, taken by TCRdb from immuneACCESS, are in-frame only. Not every clone is retained; where verified, under half of the shortfall comes from an unresolved V gene, and the cause of the rest is unknown. D and trimming come from the DNA, and the V and J calls and clone size come from that table. Within this sample are a few hundred thousand clones, with less than 98% of them counted one time only. Approximately 0.057% of the sample comes from the top ten.

Donors were healthy HIV-negative adults with no recently reported acute infections or vaccinations. All donors were Caucasian adults living in Nashville, Tennessee, USA. Magnetic negative selection was used to enrich CD4+ T cells, after which naive cells were positively selected on CD45RA and the negative fraction became the memory subset. After blood collection by leukapheresis, PBMCs were isolated using Ficoll-Histopaque density gradient centrifugation and then cryopreserved in the vapor phase of liquid nitrogen. Purity and quantity of every magnetically sorted T cell population were checked by analytical flow cytometry. Each sorted fraction had its genomic DNA isolated and then quantified by UV absorbance on a Nanodrop 2000c. This clone was seen once. This receptor's antigen is unknown. No base qualities exist here, and no much larger clone lies one base off it. The germline V gene yields KGHSH for CDR1 and LQKENI for CDR2. The CDR3 starts with the cysteine, ends with the phenylalanine, and has 17 residues. CDR3 DNA only is kept here, 51 bases in frame from base 1. V is clipped by 2 bases and J by 5 bases, and the sequence between their germline boundaries is 21 bases long.

The chain is made from TRBV18 and TRBJ1-2; TRBD1 is a possible D gene, resting on 5 matching bases. Input material: naive CD4+ T cells sorted from blood. This specimen's cell subset or site label, interpreted: CD45RA+ positively selected. The sequence was obtained from a woman aged 25 to 39 in good health. The nucleotides are TGTGCCAGCTCACCAGTTCCGGGGCAAACGTCTTGGTATGGCTACACCTTC. This yields the protein CASSPVPGQTSWYGYTF.